These 20 T cell receptor beta chains came from one sample sequenced in a study of cytomegalovirus exposure and HLA in healthy donors. The PCR had 60 Vbeta and 13 Jbeta primers. TCRdb's table, derived via immunoSEQ multiplex PCR, lists solely in-frame clones and lacks some. Altogether around 30,000 clones are present, more than 75% being singletons, with the ten largest covering 2.5% to 3.5%. Sequencing used PBMCs. The source is a boy aged 5-17 years in good health and CMV-seronegative.

The chain couples TRBV7-2 to TRBJ2-6, with 9 bases aligning to TRBD2. This CDR3 is built from 19 residues. V lost 1 base to trimming and J lost 0 bases; unmatched junction nucleotides: 7. Germline V lookup: CDR1 SGHTA, CDR2 FQGNSA. The CDR3: CASSLVRGTSLSGANVLTF. CDR3 sequence (DNA): TGTGCCAGCAGCTTAGTCAGGGGGACTAGCCTCTCTGGGGCCAACGTCCTGACTTTC.

The chain couples TRBV6-5 to TRBJ2-7, with D perhaps matching TRBD1 (5 bases). The CDR3 extends over 14 amino acids. Germline V gene sequence: CDR1 MNHEY, CDR2 SVGAGI. V shed 2 bases and J shed 3 bases, with 11 bases lying between them. The CDR3 sequence: CASSYRQGNYEQYF. The CDR3 bases are TGTGCCAGCAGTTACCGGCAGGGAAACTACGAGCAGTACTTC.

This rearrangement joins TRBV6-6 to TRBJ1-3, with D tentatively TRBD1 (5 bases). The germline V gene encodes CDR1 MNHNY and CDR2 SVGAGI (reference sequence). V was pared by 2 bases and J by 2 bases, with 7 bases between. The CDR3 covers 14 residues. CDR3 coding DNA: TGTGCCAGCAGTTACCGGGGGGCTGGAAACACCATATATTTT. It codes for CASSYRGAGNTIYF.

The chain recombines TRBV4-3 with TRBJ1-4; possibly TRBD1 for D (6 bases). Between the trimmed V and J ends, which lost 6 bases and 5 bases, there was a span of 22 bases. The CDR3 runs 17 residues. CDR1 and CDR2 (germline): LGHNA, YSLEER. The CDR3 reads CASRPTPSLRGNEKLFF. CDR3 bases: TGCGCCAGCAGACCCACCCCTAGTCTGAGGGGGAATGAAAAACTGTTTTTT.

J is TRBJ2-1 and V is TRBV5-4; a possible D gene is TRBD2 (7 bases). CDR1 is SGHNT, CDR2 YYREEE, per germline (reference sequence). The length of the CDR3 is 13 residues. Trimming took off 0 bases at V and 9 bases at J, with 10 bases between the two ends. The CDR3 nucleotides read TGTGCCAGCAGCTTGGACAGGGAGGGTGAGCAGTTCTTC. Translated: CASSLDREGEQFF.

The rearrangement joins TRBV7-2 to TRBJ2-7; 8 nucleotides match TRBD1. The ends lost 6 bases at V and 6 bases at J; junction bases unmatched: 7. CDR1 is SGHTA and CDR2 is FQGNSA in the germline V gene. The CDR3 loop spans 13 amino acids. The CDR3 reads CASSMDRAAEQYF. As DNA, the CDR3 is TGTGCCAGCAGTATGGACAGGGCTGCCGAGCAGTACTTC.

The CDR3 DNA sequence: TGTGCCAGCAGCGCCTGGGACAGGGCAACAGATACGCAGTATTTT. Its protein product is CASSAWDRATDTQYF. V and J are TRBV9 and TRBJ2-3; the match to TRBD1 covers 9 bases. The germline CDR1 and CDR2 sequences are SGDLS and YYNGEE. Trimming took 3 bases from V and 3 from J; bases not matched to a gene: 5. The CDR3 runs to 15 residues.

The chain couples TRBV7-8 to TRBJ1-1; 7 positions match TRBD1. The trim removed 1 base at V and 6 bases at J, leaving 2 bases unmatched. This CDR3 has 13 amino acids. Looked up from germline, CDR1 is SGHVS and CDR2 is FQNEAQ. CDR3 protein: CASSLDRGAEAFF. In DNA form, the CDR3 reads TGTGCCAGCAGCTTAGACAGGGGCGCTGAAGCTTTCTTT.

The rearrangement uses TRBV2 and TRBJ1-1, with D maybe TRBD1 (5 bases). With 1 base removed from V and 4 bases from J, the gap between germline ends came to 19 bases. Germline values: CDR1 SNHLY, CDR2 FYNNEI. This CDR3 contains 17 residues. CDR3 nucleotide sequence: TGTGCCAGCAGTGAAGACCGGGGGATGTGGGAGAGCACTGAAGCTTTCTTT. Translated: CASSEDRGMWESTEAFF. Full variable domain (outside the CDR3, taken from reference TRBV2 and TRBJ1-1): EPEVTQTPSHQVTQMGQEVILRCVPISNHLYFYWYRQILGQKVEFLVSFYNNEISEKSEIFDDQFSVERPDGSNFTLKIRSTKLEDSAMYFCASSEDRGMWESTEAFFGQGTRLTVV.

The genes are TRBV6-5 and TRBJ2-5, with 12 positions matching TRBD2. The CDR3 is made up of 15 amino acids. Germline V gene sequence: CDR1 MNHEY, CDR2 SVGAGI. The V and J ends lost 6 bases and 0 bases, in that order; junction bases with no gene match: 2. This CDR3 reads CASSASGGDQETQYF. As DNA, the CDR3 is TGTGCCAGCAGCGCTAGCGGGGGGGACCAAGAGACCCAGTACTTC.

The chain joins TRBV6-1 to TRBJ2-3, with D hard to call. This CDR3 is built from 12 residues. The germline CDR1 and CDR2 sequences are MNHNS and SASEGT. V lost 5 bases, J lost 6 bases, and 9 bases lay in between. CDR3 in DNA: TGTGCCAGCAGTAGCCACCTTGATACGCAGTATTTT. Protein product: CASSSHLDTQYF.

This chain joins TRBV10-3 and TRBJ2-1, with 7 bases fitting TRBD2. V was clipped by 7 bases and J by 7 bases; unmatched bases: 7. The CDR3 extends over 13 amino acids. CDR1 and CDR2 from the germline V gene are ENHRY and SYGVKD. CDR3 in amino acids: CAIKSGESNEQFF. CDR3 nucleotides: TGTGCCATCAAAAGCGGGGAATCGAATGAGCAGTTCTTC.

The rearrangement links TRBV7-3 to TRBJ2-3, with D possibly being TRBD2 (6 bases). Deletions cut 5 bases from V and 0 bases from J, with 12 bases between. This CDR3 is built from 15 residues. Germline loops: CDR1 SGHTA, CDR2 FQGTGA. CDR3 nucleotides: TGTGCCAGCAGCCCGGGACTGAGCAGCACAGATACGCAGTATTTT. It encodes CASSPGLSSTDTQYF.

The chain employs TRBV7-8 and TRBJ1-5; 9 bases line up with TRBD1. The CDR3 has 17 amino acids. J gave up 0 bases and V 5 bases, and 8 bases lay outside the gene matches. In germline, CDR1 is SGHVS, CDR2 FQNEAQ. Written as DNA, the CDR3 is TGTGCCAGCAGCATATCGGGACAGGGTATTAGCAATCAGCCCCAGCATTTT. Protein sequence: CASSISGQGISNQPQHF.

The chain employs TRBV2 and TRBJ2-7; 7 bases align to TRBD2. The CDR3 is made up of 14 amino acids. The V gene's germline CDR1 is SNHLY and CDR2 FYNNEI. The V and J ends lost 4 bases and 7 bases, in that order; junction bases with no gene match: 10. For the CDR3, the DNA is TGTGCCAGCAGTGGTCGGGGGGATCCCCTGGAGCAGTACTTC. It specifies CASSGRGDPLEQYF.

The chain links TRBV19 to TRBJ2-3, with TRBD2 matching over 15 bases. Per the germline V gene, CDR1 is LNHDA and CDR2 is SQIVND (reference sequence). CDR3 length: 16 amino acids. With 5 bases clipped from V and 7 bases from J, the junction kept 7 bases outside the gene matches. Here the CDR3 DNA reads TGTGCCAGTAGTGCGGCGGGACTAGCGGGGGGAAATACGCAGTATTTT. Protein sequence: CASSAAGLAGGNTQYF.

The chain recombines TRBV4-3 with TRBJ2-2; D is unclear. The V gene's germline CDR1 is LGHNA and CDR2 YSLEER. This CDR3 comprises 14 residues. The V and J ends lost 0 bases and 7 bases respectively, with 9 bases between them. The CDR3 is CASSQDRRGGELFF. DNA for the CDR3: TGCGCCAGCAGCCAAGATAGGAGAGGCGGGGAGCTGTTTTTT.

V gene TRBV10-2 combines with J gene TRBJ1-2, with D unclear. The germline CDR1 and CDR2 sequences are WSHSY and SAAADI. The CDR3 runs to 14 residues. Trimming left V 0 bases short and J 4 bases short, with 9 bases between. The chain's CDR3 is CASSESPGIYGYTF. The CDR3 region has the DNA TGCGCCAGCAGTGAGTCTCCGGGTATCTATGGCTACACCTTC.

J is TRBJ1-5 and V is TRBV5-8; 8 positions match TRBD1. The CDR3 consists of 17 residues. Germline V gene data show CDR1 as SGHTS and CDR2 as YDEGEE. V was clipped by 3 bases and J by 0 bases; unmatched bases: 8. DNA for the CDR3: TGTGCCAGCAGCTCAGACAGGGGCCCATATAGCAATCAGCCCCAGCATTTT. As protein: CASSSDRGPYSNQPQHF.

The rearrangement uses TRBV7-8 and TRBJ2-5; 7 bases are shared with TRBD1. This CDR3 region has 17 residues. Trimming removed 5 bases from V and 2 bases from J; junction bases left unmatched: 14. CDR1 is SGHVS, CDR2 FQNEAQ, per germline. The CDR3 protein is CASSTMSRAGGQETQYF. For the CDR3, the DNA is TGTGCCAGCAGCACAATGTCTCGAGCAGGGGGTCAAGAGACCCAGTACTTC.